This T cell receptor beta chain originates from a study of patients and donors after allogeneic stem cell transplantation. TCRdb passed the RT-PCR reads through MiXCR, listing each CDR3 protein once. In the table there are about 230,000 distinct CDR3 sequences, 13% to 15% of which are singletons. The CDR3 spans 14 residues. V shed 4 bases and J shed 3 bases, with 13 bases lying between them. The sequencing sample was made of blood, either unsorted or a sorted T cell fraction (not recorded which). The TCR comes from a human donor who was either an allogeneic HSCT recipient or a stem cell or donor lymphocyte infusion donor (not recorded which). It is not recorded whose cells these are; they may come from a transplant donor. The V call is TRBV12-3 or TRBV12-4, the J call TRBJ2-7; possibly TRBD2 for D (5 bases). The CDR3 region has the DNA TGTGCCAGCAGTTGGAGGCAGCGAGACTACGAGCAGTACTTC. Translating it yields CASSWRQRDYEQYF.